This T cell receptor (beta chain) derives from a study of T cells in Graves' hyperthyroidism and ophthalmopathy. Overall study results and limits: Ophthalmopathy, as predicted by the model, came a median roughly 6.5 months after the prediction.

This clonotype has a handful of counts. The antigen is undetermined. The V end lost 5 bases, the J end lost 4 bases, and 15 bases lay between the germline ends. The length of the CDR3 is 15 residues. CDR1 is SGHTA and CDR2 is FQGTGA in the germline V gene. From RNA transcripts, TCR beta CDR3 regions were amplified. The primer set for the first-round RT-PCR of the TCR CDR3 was HTBI. TCRdb reanalysed the multiplex PCR reads using MiXCR and keeps one entry per CDR3 protein. This table holds approximately 400,000 distinct CDR3 sequences, around a sixth found once. Sequenced: blood. The TCR originated in a man younger than 35 with Graves' ophthalmopathy. The rearrangement links TRBV7-3 to TRBJ1-3; D possibly corresponds to TRBD1 (6 bases). CDR3 region: CASSLQTGLGNTIYF. The CDR3 DNA is TGTGCCAGCAGCCTCCAGACAGGACTGGGAAACACCATATATTTT.